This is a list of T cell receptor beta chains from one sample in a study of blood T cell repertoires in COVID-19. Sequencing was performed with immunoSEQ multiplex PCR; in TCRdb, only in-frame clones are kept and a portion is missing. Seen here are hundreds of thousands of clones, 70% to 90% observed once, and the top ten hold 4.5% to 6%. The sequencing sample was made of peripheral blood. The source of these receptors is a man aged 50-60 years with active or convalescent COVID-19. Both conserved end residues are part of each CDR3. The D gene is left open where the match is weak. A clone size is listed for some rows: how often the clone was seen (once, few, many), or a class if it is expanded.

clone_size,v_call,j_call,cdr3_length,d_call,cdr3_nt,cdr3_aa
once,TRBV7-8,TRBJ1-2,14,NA,TGTGCCAGCAGCCAACAGGATTTGATAAGTGGCTACACCTTC,CASSQQDLISGYTF
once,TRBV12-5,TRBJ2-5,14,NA,TGTGCTAGTGGTCCTGGACAGCGCAGGGAGACCCAGTACTTC,CASGPGQRRETQYF
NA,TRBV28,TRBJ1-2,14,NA,TGTGCCAGCAGCTTGGGGGGGAAAAACTATGGCTACACCTTC,CASSLGGKNYGYTF
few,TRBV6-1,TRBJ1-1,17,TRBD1,TGTGCCAGCAGTGGCAGGGACAGGGGATCGATTGGCACTGAAGCTTTCTTT,CASSGRDRGSIGTEAFF
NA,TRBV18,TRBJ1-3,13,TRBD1,TGTGCCTCTTCAGCGGGGACAGGGAACACCATATATTTT,CASSAGTGNTIYF
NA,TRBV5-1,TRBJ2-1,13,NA,TGCGCCAGCAGCCCCGGCGGGATGTATGAGCAGTTCTTC,CASSPGGMYEQFF
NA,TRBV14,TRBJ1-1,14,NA,TGTGCCAGCAGCCAAGATTACGCGGGCACTGAAGCTTTCTTT,CASSQDYAGTEAFF
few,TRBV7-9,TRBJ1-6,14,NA,TGTGCCAGCAGCTTACATGGACTAACTTCACCCCTCCACTTT,CASSLHGLTSPLHF
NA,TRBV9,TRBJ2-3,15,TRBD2,TGTGCCAGCAGCGTTAGCGGGAGGGGAGCAGATACGCAGTATTTT,CASSVSGRGADTQYF
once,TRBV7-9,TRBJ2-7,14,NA,TGTGCCAGCAGTCGAAGGGAGAGCTCCTACGAGCAGTACTTC,CASSRRESSYEQYF
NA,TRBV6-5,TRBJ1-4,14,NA,TGTGCCAGCATCTCTGACAGATATAATGAAAAACTGTTTTTT,CASISDRYNEKLFF
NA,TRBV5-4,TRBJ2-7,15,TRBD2,TGTGCCAGCAGCTCCCCGGGACTAGCGGGAGATGAGCAGTACTTC,CASSSPGLAGDEQYF
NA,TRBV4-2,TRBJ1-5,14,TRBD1,TGTGCCAGCGGGACAGGCACCCCAGGGCAGCCCCAGCATTTT,CASGTGTPGQPQHF
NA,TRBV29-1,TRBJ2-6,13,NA,TGCAGCGTTCGGTCCTCTGGGGCCAACGTCCTGACTTTC,CSVRSSGANVLTF
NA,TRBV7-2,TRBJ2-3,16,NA,TGTGCCAGCAGCCCCGGAGCCGGCCGGGGTGGCGATACGCAGTATTTT,CASSPGAGRGGDTQYF
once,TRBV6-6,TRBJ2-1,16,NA,TGTGCCAGCAGTTACGAGCACCCGAGCTCCTACAATGAGCAGTTCTTC,CASSYEHPSSYNEQFF